This T cell receptor (beta chain) was found in a study of T cells in Graves' hyperthyroidism and ophthalmopathy. Overall study context: Peripheral blood was taken when the disease was first diagnosed, before any treatment began. Study results and caveats: The majority of expanded thyroid clonotypes above 0.001 also appeared in blood.

Regions amplified from RNA transcripts were the TCR beta CDR3 regions. Researchers ran a first-round RT-PCR on the TCR CDR3 using the HTBI primer set. TCRdb reprocessed the multiplex PCR reads with MiXCR, giving one entry per CDR3 protein. The repertoire holds approximately 690,000 distinct CDR3 sequences, about 14% seen once, with around 12% in the top ten. With respect to this clonotype: What it binds is not known.

A patient was excluded if there was uncontrolled infection, other autoimmune disease, pregnancy or lactation. This sample holds PBMCs from 8.5 to 10 ml fresh peripheral blood. This CDR3 comprises 12 residues. V lost 2 bases, J lost 3 bases, and 5 bases lay in between. Per germline, CDR1 MGHDK and CDR2 SYGVNS. This chain uses TRBV25-1 with TRBJ2-7; D remains ambiguous. The sample consisted of blood. This TCR was recovered from a woman aged 45-65 years with Graves' ophthalmopathy. DNA for the CDR3: TGTGCCAGCAGTGAACAACACTACGAGCAGTACTTC. This gives the protein CASSEQHYEQYF.